This T cell receptor beta chain was identified during a study of T-cell reconstitution after alpha-beta-depleted transplantation in children. The CDR3 covers 15 residues. With V trimmed by 3 bases and J by 0 bases, 1 base remained unmatched. Germline lookup yields CDR1 SGDLS and CDR2 YYNGEE. This clonotype has just a few counts. Molecular barcoding with unique molecular identifiers was used for the TCRbeta library. MiXCR, run by TCRdb on the PCR reads, gives a single entry per CDR3 protein. Here the sample spans around 400,000 distinct CDR3 sequences, approximately 11% being singletons. The sequencing here drew on PBMCs from the stem cell graft donor, taken from the stem cell graft. The chain joins TRBV9 to TRBJ2-2; 8 positions agree with TRBD1. The TCR comes from a human donor who donated a stem cell graft to a child with acute myeloid leukemia. The CDR3 sequence: CASSGTGSNTGELFF. The DNA of the CDR3 is TGTGCCAGCAGCGGGACAGGGTCGAACACCGGGGAGCTGTTTTTT.